Below, 4 T cell receptor beta chains from the same sample are listed, as sequenced in a study of low-dose radiotherapy and immunotherapy resistance in tumors. Time point reported: after trial treatment. Treatment in this sample: LDRT plus nivolumab, ipilimumab, low-dose cyclophosphamide and aspirin (RACIN trial). Both TCRalpha and TCRbeta chains were reverse transcribed with V-gene-specific primers. A roughly 20-cycle PCR with a constant-region primer and V-primer adapter amplified TCRs. Using its own MiXCR run on the reads, TCRdb lists one record per CDR3 protein. The table has 75,000 to 95,000 distinct CDR3 sequences, 20% seen once. The sample consisted of PBMCs, taken after low-dose radiotherapy plus immunotherapy. These receptor sequences come from a female donor with ovarian cancer.

This clonotype was detected ten times or more. The chain combines TRBV12-3 or TRBV12-4 with TRBJ1-1; 9 nucleotides match TRBD1. V shed 3 bases, J shed 5 bases, and the junction held 4 bases outside the gene matches. The CDR3 runs to 14 residues. CDR3 nucleotide sequence: TGTGCCAGCAGTTTCGGACAGGGGCATACTGAAGCTTTCTTT. It is translated as CASSFGQGHTEAFF.

At least ten counts were recorded for this clonotype. This rearrangement joins TRBV4-2 to TRBJ1-2, with TRBD1 identical over 10 bases. This CDR3 spans 18 amino acids. Germline-derived CDR1 and CDR2 are LGHNA and YNFKEQ. Germline trimming cut 4 bases from V and 2 bases from J; bases unmatched to any gene: 13. The CDR3 is CASSLIGGWTGGNYGYTF. The CDR3, as DNA: TGTGCCAGCAGCCTGATTGGGGGCTGGACAGGGGGAAACTATGGCTACACCTTC.

This clonotype was counted only a few times. The chain carries TRBV4-3 and TRBJ2-3, with D maybe TRBD1 (5 bases). Germline CDR1 and CDR2: LGHNA and YSLEER. CDR3 size: 17 residues. Deletions cut 0 bases from V and 3 bases from J, with 16 bases between. The CDR3 DNA sequence: TGCGCCAGCAGCCAAGATCTGCTCGGACAAGGGACAGATACGCAGTATTTT. This codes for CASSQDLLGQGTDTQYF.

This clonotype was observed many times. The chain combines TRBV14 with TRBJ2-2, with 8 nucleotides matching TRBD1. The CDR3 sequence is 16 residues long. CDR1 SGHDN and CDR2 FVKESK come from the germline V gene. V lost 2 bases to trimming and J lost 3 bases; unmatched junction nucleotides: 5. This CDR3 is CASSQIRGRHTGELFF. The CDR3 DNA reads as TGTGCCAGCAGCCAAATCAGGGGGCGCCACACCGGGGAGCTGTTTTTT.